The entry below describes one TCR beta chain. The antigen remains undetermined. Germline V gene data show CDR1 as MDHEN and CDR2 as SYDVKM. V was pared by 3 bases and J by 5 bases, with 11 bases between. The CDR3 sequence is 13 residues long. Time point described: pre-sensitization, week 0. Treatment indicated: therapeutic diphenylcyclopropenone sensitization with weekly scalp DPC. In TCRdb, the RACE reads were re-called with MiXCR into one record per CDR3 protein. The top ten hold 3.5% to 6% of the sample, which has tens of thousands of distinct CDR3 sequences, about 14% seen once. The data derive from a study of human T cells and chemical hapten exposure. Study-wide background: On 2 cm by 2 cm of upper inner arm skin, sensitization was performed with 2% DPC.

Study-wide results and limits: Donor immune responses may differ from healthy people's, since all donors had alopecia. TCRs at high frequency, those above 1 in 1000, did not change with DPC sensitization.

The gene calls are TRBV28 and TRBJ2-7; TRBD2 is a possible D gene (6 bases). This TCR was recovered from a woman between 50 and 59 years old with alopecia areata. Some clones in this sample may be carry-over from other donors' samples. This sample comprised whole blood, obtained in connection with sensitization to the hapten diphenylcyclopropenone (DPC). The CDR3 DNA reads TGTGCCAGCAGTTTCGGAGGGCTGCACGAGCAGTACTTC. This codes for CASSFGGLHEQYF. The complete variable domain, with remaining parts taken from reference TRBV28 and TRBJ2-7, reads DVKVTQSSRYLVKRTGEKVFLECVQDMDHENMFWYRQDPGLGLRLIYFSYDVKMKEKGDIPEGYSVSREKKERFSLILESASTNQTSMYLCASSFGGLHEQYFGPGTRLTVT.